This is a list of T cell receptor beta chains from one sample in a study of OX40 agonist ivuxolimab in advanced cancers. Generated by immunoSEQ multiplex PCR, the TCRdb table keeps only in-frame clones and is missing some. The sample lists about 64,000 clones, about 80% occurring once. The input for sequencing was CD4+ or CD8+ T cells sorted from blood, taken in a trial of the OX40 agonist ivuxolimab. Receptors originate from an adult with an advanced solid tumor such as melanoma, head and neck, liver or kidney cancer. Both conserved end residues are part of each CDR3. The D gene is left open where the match is weak. A clone size is listed for some rows: how often the clone was seen (once, few, many), or a class if it is expanded.

J: TRBJ2-1
D: NA
V: TRBV5-6
size: NA
length: 13
DNA: TGTGCCAGCAGCTTGGCAACAGGCAATGAGCAGTTCTTC
CDR3: CASSLATGNEQFF

J: TRBJ1-4
D: NA
V: TRBV29-1
size: once
length: 13
DNA: TGCAGCGCCCGGACCGGGATTAATGAAAAACTGTTTTTT
CDR3: CSARTGINEKLFF

J: TRBJ1-2
D: TRBD1
V: TRBV6-6
size: few
length: 13
DNA: TGTGCCAGCAGTTCGACAGGGTCAGGCGGCTACACCTTC
CDR3: CASSSTGSGGYTF

J: TRBJ2-2
D: NA
V: TRBV11-2
size: NA
length: 14
DNA: TGTGCCAGCAGCAGTGGACATCCCACCGGGGAGCTGTTTTTT
CDR3: CASSSGHPTGELFF

J: TRBJ2-3
D: NA
V: TRBV18
size: NA
length: 14
DNA: TGTGCCAGCTCACCATCTGCCAGCACAGATACGCAGTATTTT
CDR3: CASSPSASTDTQYF

J: TRBJ1-6
D: TRBD1
V: TRBV2
size: NA
length: 14
DNA: TGTGCCAGCGGACCGGGACAGAGGAATTCACCCCTCCACTTT
CDR3: CASGPGQRNSPLHF

J: TRBJ1-2
D: TRBD1
V: TRBV11-2
size: NA
length: 16
DNA: TGTGCCAGCAGCGCGATCAGGGGGCGATTGAACTATGGCTACACCTTC
CDR3: CASSAIRGRLNYGYTF

J: TRBJ1-2
D: TRBD1
V: TRBV29-1
size: NA
length: 12
DNA: TGCAGCGCCGAAACAGGGGGCTATGGCTACACCTTC
CDR3: CSAETGGYGYTF

J: TRBJ1-5
D: NA
V: TRBV6-6
size: NA
length: 14
DNA: TGTGCCAGCAGTTACAAGGGGGGCGGCCAGCCCCAGCATTTT
CDR3: CASSYKGGGQPQHF

J: TRBJ2-7
D: TRBD2
V: TRBV4-2
size: NA
length: 16
DNA: TGTGCCAGCAGCCGAGGACTAGCGGGAAGCTCCTACGAGCAGTACTTC
CDR3: CASSRGLAGSSYEQYF

J: TRBJ1-4
D: NA
V: TRBV7-9
size: once
length: 15
DNA: TGTGCCAGCAGTCCCCTTTGGGGACGGCATGAAAAACTGTTTTTT
CDR3: CASSPLWGRHEKLFF

J: TRBJ1-5
D: NA
V: TRBV12-2
size: medium-sized
length: 14
DNA: TGTGCAAGTCGCTCCTGTGGGGGCAATCAGCCCCAGCATTTT
CDR3: CASRSCGGNQPQHF

J: TRBJ2-3
D: NA
V: TRBV29-1
size: NA
length: 13
DNA: TGCAGCGTTGCGAGCAGCCCCACAGATACGCAGTATTTT
CDR3: CSVASSPTDTQYF

J: TRBJ2-3
D: TRBD1
V: TRBV29-1
size: NA
length: 15
DNA: TGCAGCGTTGAAGATCGGGGGACAGGGGCAGATACGCAGTATTTT
CDR3: CSVEDRGTGADTQYF

J: TRBJ1-1
D: NA
V: TRBV7-6
size: NA
length: 15
DNA: TGTGCCAGCAGCTCCGAACCAGGGGCCGGCACTGAAGCTTTCTTT
CDR3: CASSSEPGAGTEAFF

J: TRBJ1-2
D: NA
V: TRBV4-2
size: NA
length: 13
DNA: TGTGCCAGCAGCCAGGAGAATGGGTATGGCTACACCTTC
CDR3: CASSQENGYGYTF

J: TRBJ1-3
D: TRBD1
V: TRBV7-2
size: NA
length: 15
DNA: TGTGCCAGCAGCTTAGTCAGGGGGGCTGGAAACACCATATATTTT
CDR3: CASSLVRGAGNTIYF

J: TRBJ1-5
D: TRBD1
V: TRBV30
size: NA
length: 15
DNA: TGTGCCTGGAGTGTACCGGGACAGCAAGATCAGCCCCAGCATTTT
CDR3: CAWSVPGQQDQPQHF

J: TRBJ1-5
D: NA
V: TRBV19
size: few
length: 14
DNA: TGTGCCAGTAGTTTCGACACTAGCAATCAGCCCCAGCATTTT
CDR3: CASSFDTSNQPQHF

J: TRBJ1-1
D: TRBD1
V: TRBV5-4
size: once
length: 16
DNA: TGTGCCAGCAGCGGGGGGGAGGGGGCTGGAGGCACTGAAGCTTTCTTT
CDR3: CASSGGEGAGGTEAFF

J: TRBJ1-2
D: NA
V: TRBV15
size: NA
length: 15
DNA: TGTGCCACCAGCAGAGATAATTGGGGGGACTATGGCTACACCTTC
CDR3: CATSRDNWGDYGYTF

J: TRBJ2-1
D: TRBD1
V: TRBV5-4
size: NA
length: 15
DNA: TGTGCCAGCAGCTTAACAGGGGGCTCCTACAATGAGCAGTTCTTC
CDR3: CASSLTGGSYNEQFF

J: TRBJ2-5
D: NA
V: TRBV6-5
size: NA
length: 15
DNA: TGTGCCAGCAGTTCCCATGTAGTCGGGGGTGAGACCCAGTACTTC
CDR3: CASSSHVVGGETQYF

J: TRBJ2-7
D: TRBD1
V: TRBV5-1
size: NA
length: 16
DNA: TGCGCCAGCATCTATATCCTTACAGGGGGCCCCTACGAGCAGTACTTC
CDR3: CASIYILTGGPYEQYF

J: TRBJ2-1
D: NA
V: TRBV6-5
size: NA
length: 15
DNA: TGTGCCAGCAGTTACGACCCGCCCTCCTACAATGAGCAGTTCTTC
CDR3: CASSYDPPSYNEQFF

J: TRBJ2-1
D: TRBD1
V: TRBV29-1
size: NA
length: 15
DNA: TGCAGCGTCCTTAACCGACAGGGGTATCACAATGAGCAGTTCTTC
CDR3: CSVLNRQGYHNEQFF

J: TRBJ1-2
D: TRBD1
V: TRBV19
size: few
length: 14
DNA: TGTGCCAGTAGTAACCCGACAGGGTACTATGGCTACACCTTC
CDR3: CASSNPTGYYGYTF

J: TRBJ2-1
D: TRBD2
V: TRBV27
size: NA
length: 14
DNA: TGTGCCAGCAGTTTAAGGCAAGCGGGGGGTAGACAGTTCTTC
CDR3: CASSLRQAGGRQFF

J: TRBJ2-1
D: TRBD2
V: TRBV11-2
size: NA
length: 17
DNA: TGTGCCAGCAGGCCGCGTTTAGCGGGGGGCCAATACAATGAGCAGTTCTTC
CDR3: CASRPRLAGGQYNEQFF

J: TRBJ1-2
D: NA
V: TRBV4-1
size: NA
length: 16
DNA: TGCGCCAGCAGCCAAGTGCAAGGGGACAACATCTATGGCTACACCTTC
CDR3: CASSQVQGDNIYGYTF

J: TRBJ2-5
D: NA
V: TRBV7-9
size: NA
length: 15
DNA: TGTGCCAGCAGCCAACCCTTCGGCACGCAAGAGACCCAGTACTTC
CDR3: CASSQPFGTQETQYF

J: TRBJ1-2
D: TRBD1
V: TRBV6-5
size: NA
length: 14
DNA: TGTGCCAGCAGTTACTCGGGACAGGGGGATGGCTACACCTTC
CDR3: CASSYSGQGDGYTF

J: TRBJ2-5
D: TRBD2
V: TRBV2
size: NA
length: 15
DNA: TGTGCCAGCAGGGAAGCCAGGACTAGCGAAGAGACCCAGTACTTC
CDR3: CASREARTSEETQYF

J: TRBJ2-5
D: NA
V: TRBV19
size: once
length: 13
DNA: TGTGCCAGTAGTCCGAGGGCCGGAGAGACCCAGTACTTC
CDR3: CASSPRAGETQYF

J: TRBJ1-3
D: NA
V: TRBV30
size: once
length: 14
DNA: TGTGCCTGGAGTGAGTGGGCAGCTGGAAACACCATATATTTT
CDR3: CAWSEWAAGNTIYF

J: TRBJ1-5
D: NA
V: TRBV30
size: few
length: 13
DNA: TGTGCCTGGAGTGTATTAGCGAATCAGCCCCAGCATTTT
CDR3: CAWSVLANQPQHF

J: TRBJ2-7
D: NA
V: TRBV7-2
size: NA
length: 12
DNA: TGTGCCAGCAGCCACCCCTTTGGCGAGCAGTACTTC
CDR3: CASSHPFGEQYF

J: TRBJ2-2
D: NA
V: TRBV4-2
size: NA
length: 12
DNA: TGTGCCAGCAGTCAAGCGACCGGGGAGCTGTTTTTT
CDR3: CASSQATGELFF

J: TRBJ2-2
D: NA
V: TRBV6-4
size: NA
length: 13
DNA: TGTGCCAGCAGTGACTCTAGGGCCGGGGAGCTGTTTTTT
CDR3: CASSDSRAGELFF

J: TRBJ1-5
D: NA
V: TRBV19
size: NA
length: 14
DNA: TGTGCCAGTAGTACCGAGGGGAGCAATCAGCCCCAGCATTTT
CDR3: CASSTEGSNQPQHF

J: TRBJ1-2
D: NA
V: TRBV4-2
size: NA
length: 15
DNA: TGTGCCAGCAGGCAGGACACCTCCGGGGCCTATGGCTACACCTTC
CDR3: CASRQDTSGAYGYTF

J: TRBJ2-7
D: NA
V: TRBV7-2
size: NA
length: 16
DNA: TGTGCCAGCAGCTTACCTGCAGGGGCCCTCTCCTACGAGCAGTACTTC
CDR3: CASSLPAGALSYEQYF

J: TRBJ2-3
D: TRBD1
V: TRBV29-1
size: NA
length: 11
DNA: TGCAGCGTTAACCCAGGGGGTACGCAGTATTTT
CDR3: CSVNPGGTQYF

J: TRBJ2-3
D: TRBD2
V: TRBV5-1
size: NA
length: 16
DNA: TGCGCCAGCAGCTTGGCCGCAGCGGGGAGCACAGATACGCAGTATTTT
CDR3: CASSLAAAGSTDTQYF

J: TRBJ1-1
D: TRBD1
V: TRBV5-1
size: once
length: 14
DNA: TGCGCCAGCAGCTCGGGACAGGGGCGCGCTGAAGCTTTCTTT
CDR3: CASSSGQGRAEAFF

J: TRBJ1-3
D: NA
V: TRBV4-1
size: NA
length: 16
DNA: TGCGCCAGCAGCCAAGAGAGGGGGTCAGGAGGAAACACCATATATTTT
CDR3: CASSQERGSGGNTIYF

J: TRBJ1-1
D: NA
V: TRBV7-3
size: NA
length: 16
DNA: TGTGCCAGCAGCCCGAATCCCCGGGTTAGTGGCACTGAAGCTTTCTTT
CDR3: CASSPNPRVSGTEAFF

J: TRBJ2-2
D: TRBD1
V: TRBV5-1
size: few
length: 14
DNA: TGCGCCAGCAGCGGCAGGGGGCAAGACGGGGAGCTGTTTTTT
CDR3: CASSGRGQDGELFF

J: TRBJ1-2
D: NA
V: TRBV10-3
size: once
length: 14
DNA: TGTGCCATCAGTGAGATGGGGGGCCACTATGGCTACACCTTC
CDR3: CAISEMGGHYGYTF

J: TRBJ2-7
D: NA
V: TRBV9
size: few
length: 13
DNA: TGTGCCAGCAGCCCGGACAGGGAGGGCGAGCAGTACTTC
CDR3: CASSPDREGEQYF

J: TRBJ2-7
D: TRBD1
V: TRBV9
size: few
length: 16
DNA: TGTGCCAGCAGCCCACGGACAGGGCTAACGACCTACGAGCAGTACTTC
CDR3: CASSPRTGLTTYEQYF

J: TRBJ2-1
D: NA
V: TRBV7-9
size: NA
length: 13
DNA: TGTGCCAGCAGCCTAGGACAGCACAATGAGCAGTTCTTC
CDR3: CASSLGQHNEQFF

J: TRBJ1-1
D: NA
V: TRBV4-1
size: NA
length: 13
DNA: TGCGCCAGCAGCCAAACCACCCAGGGAGAAGCTTTCTTT
CDR3: CASSQTTQGEAFF

J: TRBJ2-5
D: NA
V: TRBV20-1
size: NA
length: 10
DNA: TGCAGTACCGGCCAAGAGACCCAGTACTTC
CDR3: CSTGQETQYF